The text below deals with one TCR beta chain. Its antigen is unknown. Germline V gene lookup returns CDR1 SGHNT and CDR2 YYREEE (reference sequence). The V end was cut by 0 bases, the J end by 4 bases, with 10 bases between. This CDR3 spans 15 amino acids. Both 60 Vbeta primers and 13 Jbeta primers went into the PCR. The data were produced by immunoSEQ multiplex PCR, yet TCRdb's version contains in-frame clones alone and is incomplete. The table has approximately 110,000 clones, approximately 82% seen once. This sample was taken from a study of cytomegalovirus exposure and HLA in healthy donors. Study-wide background: Sequencing of around 200 million T cells in an earlier analysis found about 120 million unique TCR beta sequences.

Overall study results and limits: TRBV6-2, TRBV6-3 and some other V segments were excluded as indistinguishable. Immune exposure data for these donors was limited to CMV serostatus.

The gene calls are TRBV5-4 and TRBJ2-2, with D uncertain. The sample taken for sequencing was PBMCs. The TCR comes from a man aged 40-50 years in good health and CMV-seropositive. CDR3 nucleotide sequence: TGTGCCAGCAGCTTGGGGCGCGGTGGCACCGGGGAGCTGTTTTTT. Translated, it gives CASSLGRGGTGELFF. Full variable domain (missing parts from reference TRBV5-4 and TRBJ2-2): ETGVTQSPTHLIKTRGQQVTLRCSSQSGHNTVSWYQQALGQGPQFIFQYYREEENGRGNFPPRFSGLQFPNYSSELNVNALELDDSALYLCASSLGRGGTGELFFGEGSRLTVL.